This is a list of T cell receptor beta chains from one sample in a study of blood T cells in healthy people across ages. TCRdb re-called the 5' RACE reads through MiXCR, storing one row per CDR3 protein. The data hold about 730,000 distinct CDR3 sequences, with roughly 45% observed a single time. Specimen: blood. These TCRs come from a woman aged 55-69 years in good health. Each CDR3 is given with its conserved first and last residue. Fields, in order: clone size, D gene, V gene, J gene, CDR3 protein, CDR3 DNA. D genes are given only for firm matches. Size is omitted from some rows. Given values are once, few, many or a class for expanded clones.

>few|-|TRBV12-3/TRBV12-4|TRBJ2-3
CASATTDTQYF
TGTGCCAGCGCTACCACAGATACGCAGTATTTT
>-|-|TRBV7-9|TRBJ2-7
CASSLEPLGQYF
TGTGCCAGCAGCTTAGAACCCTTAGGGCAGTACTTC
>-|-|TRBV7-2|TRBJ1-1
CASSPFRTEAFF
TGTGCCAGCAGCCCGTTTCGAACTGAAGCTTTCTTT
>many|-|TRBV10-3|TRBJ2-3
CAITEEGDTQYF
TGTGCCATCACGGAGGAAGGGGATACGCAGTATTTT
>-|TRBD1|TRBV11-3|TRBJ2-7
CASSLEGDRGEQYF
TGTGCCAGCAGCTTAGAGGGGGACAGGGGCGAGCAGTACTTC
>-|TRBD2|TRBV20-1|TRBJ2-1
CSASPSGRGGPHEQFF
TGCAGTGCTAGCCCCTCCGGGCGGGGGGGCCCCCATGAGCAGTTCTTC
>-|-|TRBV20-1|TRBJ2-7
CSVSGWRDNEQYF
TGCAGCGTTAGCGGGTGGAGGGACAATGAGCAGTACTTC
>few|-|TRBV28|TRBJ2-4
CASLGTTKNIQYF
TGTGCCAGTCTGGGGACAACCAAAAACATTCAGTACTTC
>-|-|TRBV10-3|TRBJ2-7
CAITSAQSPYEQYF
TGTGCCATCACGTCGGCACAGTCCCCCTACGAGCAGTACTTC
>-|-|TRBV6-1|TRBJ2-7
CASSVSSVYEQYF
TGTGCCAGCAGTGTGTCGTCGGTATACGAGCAGTACTTC
>-|-|TRBV5-5|TRBJ1-1
CASSLVEGDTEAFF
TGTGCCAGCAGCTTGGTGGAGGGTGACACTGAAGCTTTCTTT
>-|-|TRBV29-1|TRBJ1-2
CSVLDGYTF
TGCAGCGTTCTTGATGGCTACACCTTC
>-|-|TRBV20-1|TRBJ2-3
CSGEASLSTDTQYF
TGCAGTGGGGAGGCTTCCCTTAGCACAGATACGCAGTATTTT
>few|TRBD2|TRBV7-2|TRBJ2-3
CASTFGGVSTDTQYF
TGTGCCAGCACCTTTGGGGGGGTGAGCACAGATACGCAGTATTTT
>-|TRBD2|TRBV6-5|TRBJ2-7
CASKGAGVNEQYF
TGTGCCAGCAAGGGAGCGGGAGTGAACGAGCAGTACTTC
>many|-|TRBV5-1|TRBJ2-5
CASSLGTVKETQYF
TGCGCCAGCAGCTTGGGGACGGTGAAAGAGACCCAGTACTTC
>few|-|TRBV5-5|TRBJ2-5
CASSFRGETEETQYF
TGTGCCAGCAGCTTTCGGGGCGAGACGGAAGAGACCCAGTACTTC
>-|TRBD2|TRBV20-1|TRBJ2-5
CSANSREGQETQYF
TGCAGTGCTAATTCGCGGGAGGGTCAAGAGACCCAGTACTTC
>-|TRBD1|TRBV12-3/TRBV12-4|TRBJ2-1
CASIRTGGLYNEQFF
TGTGCCAGCATCAGGACAGGGGGCCTCTACAATGAGCAGTTCTTC
>-|TRBD2|TRBV20-1|TRBJ2-1
CSALSGARGDEQFF
TGCAGTGCATTGAGCGGGGCGCGAGGCGATGAGCAGTTCTTC
>-|TRBD1|TRBV2|TRBJ2-5
CASSTGVSLVGLETQYF
TGTGCCAGCAGTACAGGGGTCTCCCTGGTGGGGCTGGAGACCCAGTACTTC
>few|-|TRBV29-1|TRBJ1-2
CSAEFRGRYGYTF
TGCAGCGCTGAATTTCGGGGCCGCTATGGCTACACCTTC
>many|TRBD2|TRBV4-2|TRBJ2-5
CASSQEAGEETFEKETQYF
TGTGCCAGCAGCCAAGAGGCGGGGGAGGAGACCTTTGAAAAAGAGACCCAGTACTTC
>few|-|TRBV9|TRBJ2-1
CAGSLREYNNEQFF
TGTGCCGGCTCTCTCCGGGAATATAACAATGAGCAGTTCTTC
>-|-|TRBV5-1|TRBJ2-7
CASSPGADLYKQYF
TGCGCCAGCAGCCCGGGGGCGGATCTCTACAAGCAGTACTTC
>-|TRBD1|TRBV29-1|TRBJ2-7
CSVGTGESYEQYF
TGCAGCGTTGGGACAGGGGAATCCTACGAGCAGTACTTC
>many|-|TRBV4-3|TRBJ2-6
CASSQDLRVPLSSGANVLTF
TGCGCCAGCAGCCAAGATTTGAGGGTTCCCTTAAGCTCTGGGGCCAACGTCCTGACTTTC
>-|-|TRBV7-9|TRBJ2-5
CASSGQGGAQETQYF
TGTGCCAGCAGCGGACAGGGAGGGGCACAAGAGACCCAGTACTTC
>-|TRBD1|TRBV6-6|TRBJ1-2
CASSSLTGGRGYTF
TGTGCCAGCAGTTCCCTAACAGGGGGCCGCGGCTACACCTTC
>-|TRBD1|TRBV3-1|TRBJ2-1
CASSPSLDRGHDNEQFF
TGTGCCAGCAGCCCCTCGTTAGACAGGGGGCATGACAATGAGCAGTTCTTC
>-|-|TRBV21-1|TRBJ2-5
CASSKPLRLAGSQETQYF
TGTGCCAGCAGCAAACCCCTCCGACTAGCGGGGAGCCAAGAGACCCAGTACTTC
>few|-|TRBV3-1|TRBJ2-5
CASSQDWGTKETQYF
TGTGCCAGCAGCCAAGACTGGGGAACCAAAGAGACCCAGTACTTC
>-|TRBD1|TRBV7-9|TRBJ2-3
CASSPRGGQVLTDTQYF
TGTGCCAGCAGCCCCCGTGGGGGACAGGTTCTCACAGATACGCAGTATTTT
>few|-|TRBV7-2|TRBJ2-3
CASSLEARSSTDTQYF
TGTGCCAGCAGCTTAGAGGCTAGGTCGAGCACAGATACGCAGTATTTT
>-|TRBD1|TRBV2|TRBJ1-1
CASMGEGGARTEAFF
TGTGCCAGCATGGGGGAAGGGGGCGCGCGGACTGAAGCTTTCTTT
>-|TRBD1|TRBV11-2|TRBJ2-1
CASSIQGGLGQFF
TGTGCCAGCAGCATACAGGGGGGCCTTGGGCAGTTCTTC
>-|-|TRBV2|TRBJ2-7
CASSELSSRAYEQYF
TGTGCCAGCAGTGAACTAAGCAGCAGAGCCTACGAGCAGTACTTC
>-|-|TRBV24-1|TRBJ2-1
CATSVGGGEQFF
TGTGCCACCAGTGTGGGAGGAGGTGAGCAGTTCTTC
>once|TRBD1|TRBV20-1|TRBJ1-1
CSARGLTGGRNTEAFF
TGCAGTGCTAGAGGATTGACAGGGGGACGGAACACTGAAGCTTTCTTT
>-|-|TRBV2|TRBJ1-4
CASSVGEKLFF
TGTGCCAGCAGTGTTGGTGAAAAACTGTTTTTT
>-|-|TRBV4-3|TRBJ1-2
CASSQRGARPGYTF
TGCGCCAGCAGCCAGCGGGGGGCTAGGCCTGGCTACACCTTC
>-|-|TRBV5-1|TRBJ1-2
CASSLAPQTRYGYTF
TGCGCCAGCAGCTTGGCTCCGCAGACTCGGTATGGCTACACCTTC
>-|-|TRBV20-1|TRBJ2-7
CSARPDSLIYEQYF
TGCAGTGCTAGGCCGGACAGCCTTATCTACGAGCAGTACTTC
>-|-|TRBV24-1|TRBJ2-1
CATSNSLNEQFF
TGTGCCACCAGTAATTCCCTCAATGAGCAGTTCTTC
>few|-|TRBV14|TRBJ2-2
CASSQASPGELFF
TGTGCCAGCAGCCAGGCCAGCCCCGGGGAGCTGTTTTTT
>-|-|TRBV27|TRBJ1-4
CASRDEGGGEKLFF
TGTGCCAGCAGGGACGAAGGAGGGGGAGAAAAACTGTTTTTT
>few|-|TRBV3-1|TRBJ2-5
CASSQGQGFQETQYF
TGTGCCAGCAGCCAAGGTCAGGGATTCCAAGAGACCCAGTACTTC
>-|-|TRBV6-2/TRBV6-3|TRBJ2-7
CASSCPGDGYEQYF
TGTGCCAGCAGTTGTCCCGGGGATGGCTACGAGCAGTACTTC
>-|TRBD2|TRBV2|TRBJ2-5
CASRSQTSGGVGEQYF
TGTGCCAGCAGGAGCCAAACTAGCGGGGGGGTTGGTGAGCAGTACTTC
>-|-|TRBV5-6|TRBJ1-2
CASSLVRERYGYTF
TGTGCCAGCAGCTTGGTCAGGGAACGGTATGGCTACACCTTC
>-|TRBD2|TRBV7-2|TRBJ2-5
CASSLLGSGSIETQYF
TGTGCCAGCAGCTTATTGGGTAGCGGGAGTATAGAGACCCAGTACTTC